This T cell receptor beta chain was obtained from a study of blood T cell repertoires in COVID-19. Study processing details: Estimation of nucleated cell counts relied on the amplification of reference gene primers. This table comes from immunoSEQ multiplex PCR, and its TCRdb copy is limited to in-frame clones, with some not included. V and J calls plus clone size are reproduced from that table; the DNA served to infer D and trimming. The sample consists of about 120,000 clones, 75% to 80% of them appearing once. The CDR3 contains 14 residues. The germline V and J ends were trimmed by 3 bases and 1 base, with 10 bases remaining between them. From germline, CDR1 is SEHNR and CDR2 FQNEAQ (reference sequence).

The source of this sequence is a human donor in a cohort sampled during active COVID-19. What was sequenced was peripheral blood. The chain links TRBV7-9 to TRBJ2-7; a possible D gene is TRBD1 (6 bases). The DNA for the CDR3 is TGTGCCAGCAGCTTGTCCGGACAGTCCTACGAGCAGTACTTC. Residues: CASSLSGQSYEQYF. Variable domain in full (rest from reference TRBV7-9 and TRBJ2-7): DTGVSQNPRHKITKRGQNVTFRCDPISEHNRLYWYRQTLGQGPEFLTYFQNEAQLEKSRLLSDRFSAERPKGSFSTLEIQRTEQGDSAMYLCASSLSGQSYEQYFGPGTRLTVT.